In its sample, the clone carrying this TCR beta chain was seen many times. Its antigen is undetermined. Individually, cDNA molecules had unique molecular identifiers attached to them. TCRdb called the 5' RACE reads again in MiXCR, with one record for every CDR3 protein. This sample has about 75,000 distinct CDR3 sequences, with roughly 10% found just once. The sample is drawn from a study of early T cells in non-severe SARS-CoV-2 infection. Study-wide results and caveats: VDJdb-based matching was biased toward anti-spike CD8 responses and missed private and CD4 specificities.

The CDR3 consists of 14 residues. The germline CDR1 and CDR2 sequences are DFQATT and SNEGSKA (reference sequence). With 5 bases clipped from V and 1 base from J, the junction kept 7 bases outside the gene matches. V gene TRBV20-1 combines with J gene TRBJ1-2; 7 nucleotides line up with TRBD1. The TCR comes from an adult who was a healthcare worker with PCR-confirmed SARS-CoV-2 infection or an uninfected control (not recorded which). The sequencing here drew on whole blood, taken at baseline. The CDR3 coding sequence is TGCAGTGCTCATACAGGGGCACTTAACTATGGCTACACCTTC. Translation gives CSAHTGALNYGYTF.